The clone carrying this TCR beta chain was seen once. What it recognizes is unknown. The data originate from a study of long-term antiretroviral therapy in people with HIV. General study results and limits: Controls exceeded HIV repertoires in CDR3 length range.

The assay used was immunoSEQ (version v3.0), run at survey level. Sequenced by immunoSEQ multiplex PCR; TCRdb stores in-frame clones only, minus some. The sample carries more than 20,000 clones, roughly 84% recorded once. The TCR was taken from a man aged 35 to 55 with HIV. The specimen comprised unsorted PBMCs, sampled around 2.4 years after starting antiretroviral therapy.

DNA of the CDR3: TGCAGCGTTGACTTGGTAGGCGGACCTAGCACAGATACGCAGTATTTT. It codes for CSVDLVGGPSTDTQYF. V usage is TRBV29-1 and J usage is TRBJ2-3, with D unclear. V shed 3 bases and J shed 0 bases, with 16 bases lying between them. This CDR3 has 16 residues. The germline V gene encodes CDR1 SQVTM and CDR2 ANQGSEA.